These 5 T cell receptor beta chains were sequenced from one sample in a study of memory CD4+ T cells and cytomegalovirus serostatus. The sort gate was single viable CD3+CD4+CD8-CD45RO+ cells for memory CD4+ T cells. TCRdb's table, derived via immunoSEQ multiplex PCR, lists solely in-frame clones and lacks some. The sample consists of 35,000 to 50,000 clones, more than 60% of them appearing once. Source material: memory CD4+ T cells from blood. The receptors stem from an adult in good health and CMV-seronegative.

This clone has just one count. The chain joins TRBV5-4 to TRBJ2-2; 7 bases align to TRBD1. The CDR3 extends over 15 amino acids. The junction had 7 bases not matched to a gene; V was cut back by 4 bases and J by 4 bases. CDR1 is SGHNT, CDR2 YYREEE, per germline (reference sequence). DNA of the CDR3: TGTGCCAGCAGCCTGAGGGGGCAGGCCACCGGGGAGCTGTTTTTT. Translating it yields CASSLRGQATGELFF.

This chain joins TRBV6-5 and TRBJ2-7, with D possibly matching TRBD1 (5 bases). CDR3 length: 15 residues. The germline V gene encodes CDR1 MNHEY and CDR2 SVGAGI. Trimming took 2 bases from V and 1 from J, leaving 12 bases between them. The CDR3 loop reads CASSYEWGPSYEQYF. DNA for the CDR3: TGTGCCAGCAGTTACGAGTGGGGCCCGTCCTACGAGCAGTACTTC.

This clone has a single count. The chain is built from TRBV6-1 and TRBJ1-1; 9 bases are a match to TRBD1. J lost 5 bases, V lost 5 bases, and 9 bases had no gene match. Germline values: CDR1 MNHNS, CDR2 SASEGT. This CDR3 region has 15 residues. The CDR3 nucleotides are TGTGCCAGCAGTAAGGGCGACAGGGGGGGAACTGAAGCTTTCTTT. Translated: CASSKGDRGGTEAFF.

The CDR3 is CASSFQVGQGTDTQYF. CDR3 coding DNA: TGTGCCAGCAGCTTCCAAGTAGGGCAGGGAACAGATACGCAGTATTTT. This sequence joins TRBV5-4 and TRBJ2-3; perhaps TRBD1 as D (5 bases). The CDR3 consists of 16 residues. The V end lost 2 bases, the J end lost 3 bases, and 16 bases lay between the germline ends. The germline V gene encodes CDR1 SGHNT and CDR2 YYREEE (reference sequence).

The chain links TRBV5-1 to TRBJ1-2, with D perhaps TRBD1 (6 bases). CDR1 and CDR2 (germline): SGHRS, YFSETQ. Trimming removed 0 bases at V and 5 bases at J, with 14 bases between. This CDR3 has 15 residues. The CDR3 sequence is CASSLAAGAGYGYTF. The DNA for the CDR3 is TGCGCCAGCAGCTTGGCGGCGGGGGCAGGGTATGGCTACACCTTC. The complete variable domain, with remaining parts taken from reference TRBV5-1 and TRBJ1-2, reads KAGVTQTPRYLIKTRGQQVTLSCSPISGHRSVSWYQQTPGQGLQFLFEYFSETQRNKGNFPGRFSGRQFSNSRSEMNVSTLELGDSALYLCASSLAAGAGYGYTFGSGTRLTVV.